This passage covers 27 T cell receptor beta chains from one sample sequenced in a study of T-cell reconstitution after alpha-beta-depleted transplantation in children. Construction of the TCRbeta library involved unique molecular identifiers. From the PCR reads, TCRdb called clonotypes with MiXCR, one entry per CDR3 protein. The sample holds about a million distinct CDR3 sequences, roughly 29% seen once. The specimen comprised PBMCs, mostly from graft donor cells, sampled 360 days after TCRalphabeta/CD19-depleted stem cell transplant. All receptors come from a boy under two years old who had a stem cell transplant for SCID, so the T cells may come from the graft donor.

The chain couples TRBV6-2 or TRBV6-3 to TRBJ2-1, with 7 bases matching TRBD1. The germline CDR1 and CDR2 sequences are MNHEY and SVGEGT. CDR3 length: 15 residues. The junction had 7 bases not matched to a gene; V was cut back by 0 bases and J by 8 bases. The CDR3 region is CASSYSNYRGDEQFF. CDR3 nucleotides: TGTGCCAGCAGTTACTCGAATTACAGGGGAGATGAGCAGTTCTTC.

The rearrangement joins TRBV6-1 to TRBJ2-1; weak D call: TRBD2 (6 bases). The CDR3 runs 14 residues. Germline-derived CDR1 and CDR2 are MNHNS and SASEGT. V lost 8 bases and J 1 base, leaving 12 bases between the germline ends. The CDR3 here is CASSWGESYNEQFF. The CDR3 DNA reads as TGTGCCAGCTCCTGGGGGGAATCCTACAATGAGCAGTTCTTC.

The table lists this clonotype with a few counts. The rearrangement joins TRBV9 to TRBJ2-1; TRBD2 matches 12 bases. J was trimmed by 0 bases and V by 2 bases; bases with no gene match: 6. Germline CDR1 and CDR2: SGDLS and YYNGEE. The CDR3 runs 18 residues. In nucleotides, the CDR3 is TGTGCCAGCAGCGTCACTAGCGGGGGGCCCATCTCCTACAATGAGCAGTTCTTC. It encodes CASSVTSGGPISYNEQFF. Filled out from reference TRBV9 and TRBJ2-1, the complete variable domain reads DSGVTQTPKHLITATGQRVTLRCSPRSGDLSVYWYQQSLDQGLQFLIQYYNGEERAKGNILERFSAQQFPDLHSELNLSSLELGDSALYFCASSVTSGGPISYNEQFFGPGTRLTVL.

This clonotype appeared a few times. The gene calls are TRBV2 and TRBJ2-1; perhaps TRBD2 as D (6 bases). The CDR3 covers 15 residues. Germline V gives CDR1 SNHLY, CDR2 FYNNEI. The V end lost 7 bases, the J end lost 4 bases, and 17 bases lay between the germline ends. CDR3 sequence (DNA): TGTGCCAGCATAAGGGAAGGACTAACTTACAATGAGCAGTTCTTC. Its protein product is CASIREGLTYNEQFF.

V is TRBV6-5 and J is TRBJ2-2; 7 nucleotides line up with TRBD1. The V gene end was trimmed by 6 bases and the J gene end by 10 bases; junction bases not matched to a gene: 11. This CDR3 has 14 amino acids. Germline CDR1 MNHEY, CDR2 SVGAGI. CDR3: CASSLSSGTAELFF. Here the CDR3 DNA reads TGTGCCAGCAGCTTATCATCCGGGACAGCGGAGCTGTTTTTT.

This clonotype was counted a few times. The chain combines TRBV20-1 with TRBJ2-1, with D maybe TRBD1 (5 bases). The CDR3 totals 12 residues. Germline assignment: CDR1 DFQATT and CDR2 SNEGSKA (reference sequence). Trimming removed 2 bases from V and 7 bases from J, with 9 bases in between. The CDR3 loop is CSARHDRNEQFF. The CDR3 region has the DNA TGCAGTGCTAGACACGACAGAAATGAGCAGTTCTTC.

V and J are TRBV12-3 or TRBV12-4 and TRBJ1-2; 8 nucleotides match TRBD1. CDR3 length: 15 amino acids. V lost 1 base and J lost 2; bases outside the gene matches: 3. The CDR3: CASSLVRQGNYGYTF. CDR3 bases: TGTGCCAGCAGTTTAGTGCGACAGGGGAACTATGGCTACACCTTC.

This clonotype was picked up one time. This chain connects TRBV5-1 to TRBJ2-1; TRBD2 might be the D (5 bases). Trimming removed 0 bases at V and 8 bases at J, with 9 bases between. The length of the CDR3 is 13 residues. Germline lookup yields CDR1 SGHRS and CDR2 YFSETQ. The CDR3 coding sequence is TGCGCCAGCAGCTTGGAGTGGACTCATGAGCAGTTCTTC. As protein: CASSLEWTHEQFF.

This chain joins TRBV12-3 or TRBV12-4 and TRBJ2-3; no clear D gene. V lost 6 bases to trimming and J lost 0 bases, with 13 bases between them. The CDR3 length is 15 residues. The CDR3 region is CASSLSRTSTDTQYF. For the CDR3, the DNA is TGTGCCAGCAGCCTTAGCAGAACTAGCACAGATACGCAGTATTTT.

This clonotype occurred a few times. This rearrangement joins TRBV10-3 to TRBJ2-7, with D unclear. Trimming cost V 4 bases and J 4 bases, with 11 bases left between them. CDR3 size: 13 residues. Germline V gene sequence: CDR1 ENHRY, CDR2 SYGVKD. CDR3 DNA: TGTGCCATCAGTGGCAGGATTACTTACGAGCAGTACTTC. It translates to CAISGRITYEQYF.

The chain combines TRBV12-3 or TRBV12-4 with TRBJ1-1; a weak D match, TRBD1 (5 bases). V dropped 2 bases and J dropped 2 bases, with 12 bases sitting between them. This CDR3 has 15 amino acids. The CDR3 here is CASSLSGAANTEAFF. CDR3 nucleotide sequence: TGTGCCAGCAGTTTAAGCGGGGCGGCAAACACTGAAGCTTTCTTT.

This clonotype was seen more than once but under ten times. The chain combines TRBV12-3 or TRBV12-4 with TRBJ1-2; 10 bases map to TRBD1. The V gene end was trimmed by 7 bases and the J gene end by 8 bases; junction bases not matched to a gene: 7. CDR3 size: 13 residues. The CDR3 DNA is TGTGCCAGCACCCGGGACAGGGGATCGGGCTACACCTTC. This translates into CASTRDRGSGYTF.

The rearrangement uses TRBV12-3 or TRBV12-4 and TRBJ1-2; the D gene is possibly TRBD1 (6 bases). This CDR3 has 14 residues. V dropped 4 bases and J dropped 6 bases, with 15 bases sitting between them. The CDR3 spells CASSSDQGIHGYTF. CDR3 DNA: TGTGCCAGCAGTTCCGATCAGGGGATCCATGGCTACACCTTC.

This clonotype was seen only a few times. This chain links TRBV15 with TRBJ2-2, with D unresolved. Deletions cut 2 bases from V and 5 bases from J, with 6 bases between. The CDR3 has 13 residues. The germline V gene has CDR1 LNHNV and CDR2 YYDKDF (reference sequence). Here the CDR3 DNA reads TGTGCCACCAGCAGAACAACAACCGGGGAGCTGTTTTTT. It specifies CATSRTTTGELFF.

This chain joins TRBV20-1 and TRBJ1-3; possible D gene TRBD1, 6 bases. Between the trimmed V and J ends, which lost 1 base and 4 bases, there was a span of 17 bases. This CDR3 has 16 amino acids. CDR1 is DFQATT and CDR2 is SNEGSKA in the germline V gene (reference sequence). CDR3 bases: TGCAGTGCTAGAGGCTCTGCGAAGGGACAAGGAAACACCATATATTTT. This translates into CSARGSAKGQGNTIYF.

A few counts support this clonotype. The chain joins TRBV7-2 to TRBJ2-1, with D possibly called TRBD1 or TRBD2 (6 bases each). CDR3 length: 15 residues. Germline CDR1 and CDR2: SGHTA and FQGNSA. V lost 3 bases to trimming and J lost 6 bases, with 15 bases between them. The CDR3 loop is CASSLLGGPPNEQFF. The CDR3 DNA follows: TGTGCCAGCAGCTTGTTAGGGGGGCCTCCCAATGAGCAGTTCTTC.

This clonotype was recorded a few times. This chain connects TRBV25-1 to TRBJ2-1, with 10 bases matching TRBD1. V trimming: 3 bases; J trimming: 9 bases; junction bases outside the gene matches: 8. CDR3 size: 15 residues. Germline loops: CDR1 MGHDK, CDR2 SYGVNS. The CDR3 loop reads CASSDSGTGVSEQFF. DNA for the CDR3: TGTGCCAGCAGTGATTCCGGGACAGGGGTCAGTGAGCAGTTCTTC.

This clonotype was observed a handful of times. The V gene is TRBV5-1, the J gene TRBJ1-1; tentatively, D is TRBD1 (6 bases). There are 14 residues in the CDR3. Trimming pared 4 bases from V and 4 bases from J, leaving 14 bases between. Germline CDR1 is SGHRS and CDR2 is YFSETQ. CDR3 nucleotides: TGCGCCAGCAGCCCACAGGGTTTCGGCACTGAAGCTTTCTTT. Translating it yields CASSPQGFGTEAFF.

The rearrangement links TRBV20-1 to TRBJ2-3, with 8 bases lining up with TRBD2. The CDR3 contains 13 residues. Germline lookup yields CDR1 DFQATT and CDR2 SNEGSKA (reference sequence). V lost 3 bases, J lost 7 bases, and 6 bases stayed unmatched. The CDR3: CSASGGGSYTQYF. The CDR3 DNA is TGCAGTGCTAGCGGGGGGGGATCCTATACGCAGTATTTT.

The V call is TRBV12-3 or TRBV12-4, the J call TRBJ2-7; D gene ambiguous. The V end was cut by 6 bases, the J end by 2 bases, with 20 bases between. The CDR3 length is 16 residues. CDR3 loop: CASSLGRAAYTYEQYF. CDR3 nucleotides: TGTGCCAGCAGCTTGGGTAGGGCAGCCTACACCTACGAGCAGTACTTC.

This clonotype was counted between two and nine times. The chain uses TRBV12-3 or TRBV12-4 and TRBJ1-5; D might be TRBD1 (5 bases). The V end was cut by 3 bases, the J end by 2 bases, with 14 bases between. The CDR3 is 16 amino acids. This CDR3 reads CASSLGEGSGNQPQHF. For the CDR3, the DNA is TGTGCCAGCAGTTTGGGGGAGGGCTCCGGCAATCAGCCCCAGCATTTT.

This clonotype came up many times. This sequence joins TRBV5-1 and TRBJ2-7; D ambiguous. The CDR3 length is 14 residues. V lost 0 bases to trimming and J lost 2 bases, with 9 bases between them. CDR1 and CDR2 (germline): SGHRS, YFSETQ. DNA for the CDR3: TGCGCCAGCAGCTTGGGGGTCCCAACCTACGAGCAGTACTTC. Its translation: CASSLGVPTYEQYF.

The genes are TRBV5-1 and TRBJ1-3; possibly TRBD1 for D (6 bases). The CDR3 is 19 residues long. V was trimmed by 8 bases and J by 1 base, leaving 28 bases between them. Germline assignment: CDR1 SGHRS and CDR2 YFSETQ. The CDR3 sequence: CASRNTNIGQPLSGNTIYF. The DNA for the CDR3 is TGCGCCAGTAGAAATACGAACATCGGACAGCCTTTATCTGGAAACACCATATATTTT.

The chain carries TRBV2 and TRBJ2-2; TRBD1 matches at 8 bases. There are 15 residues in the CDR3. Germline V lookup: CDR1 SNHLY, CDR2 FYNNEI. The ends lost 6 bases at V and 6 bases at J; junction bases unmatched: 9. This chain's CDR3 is CASRETGVGPGELFF. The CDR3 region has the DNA TGTGCCAGCAGGGAGACAGGGGTCGGCCCCGGGGAGCTGTTTTTT.

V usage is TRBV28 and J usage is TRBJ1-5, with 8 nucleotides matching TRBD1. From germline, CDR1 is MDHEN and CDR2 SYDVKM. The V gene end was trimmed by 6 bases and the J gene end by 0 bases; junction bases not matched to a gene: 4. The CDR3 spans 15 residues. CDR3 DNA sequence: TGTGCCAGCAGGACAGGGGAAGTTAGCAATCAGCCCCAGCATTTT. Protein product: CASRTGEVSNQPQHF.

CDR3 DNA sequence: TGTGCCAGCTCACCCCAACTAGCGGGAGATTCCTACAATGAGCAGTTCTTC. The encoded protein is CASSPQLAGDSYNEQFF. J is TRBJ2-1 and V is TRBV18; 11 bases fit TRBD2. The CDR3 sequence is 17 residues long. Germline trimming cut 3 bases from V and 1 base from J; bases unmatched to any gene: 5. Germline V gives CDR1 KGHSH, CDR2 LQKENI.

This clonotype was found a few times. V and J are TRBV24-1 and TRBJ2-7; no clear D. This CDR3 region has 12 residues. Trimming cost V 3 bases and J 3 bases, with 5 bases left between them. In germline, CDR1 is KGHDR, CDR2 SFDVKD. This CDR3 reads CATSDTGYEQYF. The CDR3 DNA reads TGTGCCACCAGTGATACCGGCTACGAGCAGTACTTC.